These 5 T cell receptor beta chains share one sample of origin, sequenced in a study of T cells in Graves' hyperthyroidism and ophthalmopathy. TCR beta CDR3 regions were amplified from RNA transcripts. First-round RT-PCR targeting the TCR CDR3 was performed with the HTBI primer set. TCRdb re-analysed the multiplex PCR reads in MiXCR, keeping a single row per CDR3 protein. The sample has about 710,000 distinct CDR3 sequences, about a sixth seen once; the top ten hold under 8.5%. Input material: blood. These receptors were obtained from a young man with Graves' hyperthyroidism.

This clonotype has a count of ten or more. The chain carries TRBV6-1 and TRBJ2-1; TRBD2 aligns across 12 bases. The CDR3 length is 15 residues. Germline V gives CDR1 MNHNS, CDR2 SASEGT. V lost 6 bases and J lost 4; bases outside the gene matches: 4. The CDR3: CASRRLAGEYNEQFF. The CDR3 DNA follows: TGTGCCAGCAGGAGACTAGCGGGAGAGTACAATGAGCAGTTCTTC.

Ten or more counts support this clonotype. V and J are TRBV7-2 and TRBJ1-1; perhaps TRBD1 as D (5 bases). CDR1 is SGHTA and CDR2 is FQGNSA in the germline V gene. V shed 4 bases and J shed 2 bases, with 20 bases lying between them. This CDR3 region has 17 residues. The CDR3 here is CASSSGPRGVINTEAFF. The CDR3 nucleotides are TGTGCCAGCAGCTCTGGGCCTCGGGGGGTGATAAACACTGAAGCTTTCTTT. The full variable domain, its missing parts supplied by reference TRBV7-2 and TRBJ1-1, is GAGVSQSPSNKVTEKGKDVELRCDPISGHTALYWYRQSLGQGLEFLIYFQGNSAPDKSGLPSDRFSAERTGGSVSTLTIQRTQQEDSAVYLCASSSGPRGVINTEAFFGQGTRLTVV.

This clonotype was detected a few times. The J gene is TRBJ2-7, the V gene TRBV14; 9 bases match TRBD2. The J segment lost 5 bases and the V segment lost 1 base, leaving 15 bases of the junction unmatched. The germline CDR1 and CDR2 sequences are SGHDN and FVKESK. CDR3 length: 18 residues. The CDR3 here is CASSQVPHFAGGPNEQYF. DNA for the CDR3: TGTGCCAGCAGCCAAGTCCCCCACTTCGCGGGAGGGCCTAACGAGCAGTACTTC.

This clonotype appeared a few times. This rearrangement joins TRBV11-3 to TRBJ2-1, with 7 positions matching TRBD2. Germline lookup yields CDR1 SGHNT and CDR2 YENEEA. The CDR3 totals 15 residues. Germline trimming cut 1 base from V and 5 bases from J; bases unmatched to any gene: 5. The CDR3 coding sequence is TGTGCCAGCAGCTTAGGACTAGCCAACAACAATGAGCAGTTCTTC. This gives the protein CASSLGLANNNEQFF.

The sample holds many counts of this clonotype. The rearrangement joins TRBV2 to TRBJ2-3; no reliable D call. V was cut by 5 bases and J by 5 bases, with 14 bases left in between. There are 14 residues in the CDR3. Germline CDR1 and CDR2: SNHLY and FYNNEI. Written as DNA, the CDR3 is TGTGCCAGCAGTCCATCCCCGAGAGGAGATACGCAGTATTTT. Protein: CASSPSPRGDTQYF.